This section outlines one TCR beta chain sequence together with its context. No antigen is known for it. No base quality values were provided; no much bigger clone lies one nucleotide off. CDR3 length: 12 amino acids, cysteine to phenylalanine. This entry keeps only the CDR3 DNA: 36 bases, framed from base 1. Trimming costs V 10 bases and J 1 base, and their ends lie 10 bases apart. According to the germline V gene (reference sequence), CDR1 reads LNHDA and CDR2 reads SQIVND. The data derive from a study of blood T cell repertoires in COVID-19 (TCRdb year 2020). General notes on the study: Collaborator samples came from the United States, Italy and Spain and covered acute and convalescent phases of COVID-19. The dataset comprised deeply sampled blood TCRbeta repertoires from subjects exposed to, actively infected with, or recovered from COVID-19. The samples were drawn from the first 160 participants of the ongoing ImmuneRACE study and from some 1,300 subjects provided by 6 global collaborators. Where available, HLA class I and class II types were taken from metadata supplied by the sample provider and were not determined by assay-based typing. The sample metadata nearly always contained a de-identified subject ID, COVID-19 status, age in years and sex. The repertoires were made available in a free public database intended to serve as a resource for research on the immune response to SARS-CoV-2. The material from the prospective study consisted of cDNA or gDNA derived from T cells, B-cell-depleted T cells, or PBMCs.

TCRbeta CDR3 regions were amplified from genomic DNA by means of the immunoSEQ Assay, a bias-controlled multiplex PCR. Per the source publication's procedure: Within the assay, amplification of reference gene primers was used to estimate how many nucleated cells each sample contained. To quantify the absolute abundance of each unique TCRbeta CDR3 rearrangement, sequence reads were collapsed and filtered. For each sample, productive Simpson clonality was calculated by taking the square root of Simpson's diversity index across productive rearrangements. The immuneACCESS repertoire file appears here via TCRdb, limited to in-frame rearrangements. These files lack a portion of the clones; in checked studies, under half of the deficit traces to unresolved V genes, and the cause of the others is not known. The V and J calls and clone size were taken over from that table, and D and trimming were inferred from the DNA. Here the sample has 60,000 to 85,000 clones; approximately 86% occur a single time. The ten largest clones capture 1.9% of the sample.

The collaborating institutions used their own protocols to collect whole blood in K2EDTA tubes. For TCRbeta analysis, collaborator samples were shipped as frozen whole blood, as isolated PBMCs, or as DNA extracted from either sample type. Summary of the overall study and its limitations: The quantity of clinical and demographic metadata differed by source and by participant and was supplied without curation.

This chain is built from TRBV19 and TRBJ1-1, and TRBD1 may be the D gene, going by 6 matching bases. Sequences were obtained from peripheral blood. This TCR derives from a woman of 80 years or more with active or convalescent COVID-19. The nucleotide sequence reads TGTGCCACAAAACAGGGGAACACTGAAGCTTTCTTT. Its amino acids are CATKQGNTEAFF.